This TCR beta chain emerged from a study of Graves' ophthalmopathy and Graves' hyperthyroidism. On the study more broadly: The blood sample was drawn at first diagnosis and before any treatment. General study points: A model built from 13 signatures distinguished ophthalmopathy from stable hyperthyroidism with approximately 88% sensitivity and about 80% specificity.

With regard to this clonotype: Antigen: not known.

Between the trimmed V and J ends, which lost 8 bases and 6 bases, there was a span of 14 bases. Per germline, CDR1 MNHEY and CDR2 SVGEGT. CDR3 length: 13 amino acids. RNA transcripts were the template, and TCR beta CDR3 regions were amplified from them. In the first round, RT-PCR was carried out with HTBI primers, and a multiplex PCR formed the second round. TCRdb processed the multiplex PCR reads anew with MiXCR; each CDR3 protein has one entry. The table lists under 800,000 distinct CDR3 sequences, about a fifth of them singletons, with approximately 7% in the top ten. Sequencing was performed on peripheral blood. The sequence was obtained from a woman aged 18-35 years with stable Graves' hyperthyroidism. Some clones in this sample may be carry-over from other donors' samples. The rearrangement uses TRBV6-2 or TRBV6-3 and TRBJ1-5; no firm D call. The CDR3 DNA is TGTGCCAGCTGGACCCTCTATGGTCAGCCCCAGCATTTT. The encoded protein is CASWTLYGQPQHF.